The sequence of this TCR beta chain was determined in a study of T cells in Graves' hyperthyroidism and ophthalmopathy. Trimming cost V 1 base and J 6 bases, with 13 bases left between them. The CDR3 consists of 15 residues. Germline V gene lookup returns CDR1 SGHRS and CDR2 YFSETQ. With respect to this clonotype: The antigen is not known.

RNA transcripts were the template for amplifying TCR beta CDR3 regions. TCR CDR3 regions were first amplified by RT-PCR with HTBI primers. TCRdb fed the multiplex PCR reads into MiXCR, producing one record per CDR3 protein. The data contain over 650,000 distinct CDR3 sequences, over 15% of them singletons. Points from the study as a whole: Most clonotypes expanded in thyroid above 0.001 were likewise present in blood.

Input material: blood. The genes are TRBV5-1 and TRBJ2-2, with D perhaps matching TRBD1 (5 bases). The origin of this receptor is a man aged 18-30 years with Graves' hyperthyroidism. The CDR3 DNA reads as TGCGCCAGCAGCTTGCAAGGGGCATCTTCCGGGGAGCTGTTTTTT. The encoded protein is CASSLQGASSGELFF.